Following are 28 T cell receptor beta chains from one sample sequenced in a study of blood T cell repertoires in COVID-19. The assay was immunoSEQ multiplex PCR, and TCRdb's table has in-frame clones only and misses some. The sample lists 110,000 or so clones; 81% were seen once. Material: peripheral blood. Every receptor here comes from a man over 45 with acute or convalescent COVID-19.

The CDR3 loop reads CASSPRTGNNSPLHF. CDR3 sequence (DNA): TGTGCCAGCAGCCCCAGGACAGGGAATAATTCACCCCTCCACTTT. This chain uses TRBV9 with TRBJ1-6; TRBD1 agrees at 8 bases. This CDR3 has 15 amino acids. V trimming: 4 bases; J trimming: 5 bases; junction bases outside the gene matches: 5. Per germline, CDR1 SGDLS and CDR2 YYNGEE.

J is TRBJ2-1 and V is TRBV11-3, with D maybe TRBD2 (6 bases). CDR3 size: 16 residues. V shed 1 base and J shed 3 bases, with 13 bases lying between them. Germline V gene data show CDR1 as SGHNT and CDR2 as YENEEA. The chain's CDR3 is CASSLGGGISYNEQFF. In DNA form, the CDR3 reads TGTGCCAGCAGCTTAGGTGGCGGGATTAGCTACAATGAGCAGTTCTTC.

The chain links TRBV5-6 to TRBJ2-6; a possible D gene is TRBD1 (5 bases). The V gene's germline CDR1 is SGHDT and CDR2 YYEEEE. Trimming shortened V by 4 bases and J by 0 bases, and 11 bases separated the two germline ends. The CDR3 contains 16 residues. CDR3: CASSPDGHSGANVLTF. The CDR3 coding sequence is TGTGCCAGCAGCCCCGACGGACACTCTGGGGCCAACGTCCTGACTTTC.

This clone came up a few times. This chain uses TRBV6-5 with TRBJ1-2; perhaps TRBD1 as D (5 bases). The CDR3 is made up of 15 amino acids. CDR1 and CDR2 from the germline V gene are MNHEY and SVGAGI. V lost 2 bases and J lost 6, with 16 bases in between. The CDR3 DNA reads as TGTGCCAGCAGTTACGGGGCCAGGGTTACCCATGGCTACACCTTC. It translates to CASSYGARVTHGYTF.

The gene calls are TRBV5-1 and TRBJ2-2, with D possibly being TRBD1 (6 bases). Germline V gene sequence: CDR1 SGHRS, CDR2 YFSETQ. This CDR3 contains 15 residues. V shed 4 bases and J shed 3 bases, with 13 bases lying between them. As DNA, the CDR3 is TGCGCCAGCAGCCAACTACAGGGACACACCGGGGAGCTGTTTTTT. Translating it yields CASSQLQGHTGELFF.

This clone has only one observation. The rearrangement joins TRBV28 to TRBJ1-1; the D is unclear. The CDR3 spans 14 residues. V lost 3 bases and J lost 7, with 15 bases in between. Germline assignment: CDR1 MDHEN and CDR2 SYDVKM. The CDR3 coding sequence is TGTGCCAGCAGTTTGTTGGCGGGATCGGGTGAAGCTTTCTTT. This sequence encodes CASSLLAGSGEAFF.

The V call is TRBV19, the J call TRBJ1-6; possible D gene TRBD1, 6 bases. The V end was cut by 4 bases, the J end by 4 bases, with 14 bases between. The CDR3 extends over 16 amino acids. Germline CDR1 LNHDA, CDR2 SQIVND (reference sequence). CDR3 loop: CASSTNRVGYNSPLHF. The CDR3, as DNA: TGTGCCAGTAGTACCAACAGGGTGGGGTATAATTCACCCCTCCACTTT.

This chain links TRBV9 with TRBJ2-2, with D unresolved. Per germline, CDR1 SGDLS and CDR2 YYNGEE. V lost 0 bases and J lost 5, with 5 bases in between. The CDR3 totals 13 residues. For the CDR3, the DNA is TGTGCCAGCAGCGTAGATTCTACCGGGGAGCTGTTTTTT. It is translated as CASSVDSTGELFF.

V gene TRBV28 combines with J gene TRBJ1-5, with 7 bases that match TRBD1. The junction had 10 bases not matched to a gene; V was cut back by 4 bases and J by 4 bases. The CDR3 length is 16 residues. Per germline, CDR1 MDHEN and CDR2 SYDVKM. The CDR3 DNA follows: TGTGCCAGCAGTTCTTGGGTACAGGGGACGAATCAGCCCCAGCATTTT. Translation gives CASSSWVQGTNQPQHF. The full variable domain, completed using reference TRBV28 and TRBJ1-5, is DVKVTQSSRYLVKRTGEKVFLECVQDMDHENMFWYRQDPGLGLRLIYFSYDVKMKEKGDIPEGYSVSREKKERFSLILESASTNQTSMYLCASSSWVQGTNQPQHFGDGTRLSIL.

The chain employs TRBV28 and TRBJ2-4, with TRBD1 identical over 7 bases. Trimming removed 2 bases from V and 5 bases from J; junction bases left unmatched: 9. The CDR3 loop spans 16 amino acids. The germline CDR1 and CDR2 sequences are MDHEN and SYDVKM. CDR3 sequence reads: CASSLLGEGTENIQYF. DNA for the CDR3: TGTGCCAGCAGTTTACTCGGGGAAGGGACAGAAAACATTCAGTACTTC.

This clone was counted only a few times. V and J are TRBV6-5 and TRBJ1-1, with 10 bases that match TRBD1. The germline CDR1 and CDR2 sequences are MNHEY and SVGAGI. This CDR3 region has 13 residues. The V segment lost 6 bases and the J segment 4 bases; nucleotides outside the gene matches: 2. The CDR3 DNA reads TGTGCCAGCAGGGACAGGGGGTTCACTGAAGCTTTCTTT. Its translation: CASRDRGFTEAFF.

The rearrangement uses TRBV29-1 and TRBJ1-1, with 9 bases that match TRBD1. With V trimmed by 5 bases and J by 0 bases, 4 bases remained unmatched. The CDR3 contains 14 residues. Germline CDR1 SQVTM, CDR2 ANQGSEA. CDR3 protein: CSVTGGSMNTEAFF. The CDR3 region has the DNA TGCAGCGTTACAGGGGGCTCCATGAACACTGAAGCTTTCTTT.

A few counts support this clone. The V call is TRBV28, the J call TRBJ1-2; D not resolved. CDR1 is MDHEN, CDR2 SYDVKM, per germline. The CDR3 runs to 12 residues. Between the trimmed V and J ends, which lost 10 bases and 7 bases, there was a span of 16 bases. The CDR3 coding sequence is TGTGCCACCATAGTCCCCGGGTCTGGCTACACCTTC. It specifies CATIVPGSGYTF.

This chain joins TRBV19 and TRBJ2-3; maybe TRBD1 (5 bases). Trimming removed 1 base at V and 4 bases at J, with 15 bases between. Looked up from germline, CDR1 is LNHDA and CDR2 is SQIVND (reference sequence). This CDR3 has 16 residues. Here the CDR3 DNA reads TGTGCCAGTAGTATAGTTTTTCAGGGCCGCGCAGATACGCAGTATTTT. It specifies CASSIVFQGRADTQYF.

This chain links TRBV6-5 with TRBJ1-2; D is undetermined. The V end lost 6 bases, the J end lost 2 bases, and 7 bases lay between the germline ends. Germline assignment: CDR1 MNHEY and CDR2 SVGAGI. This CDR3 region has 12 residues. CDR3 DNA: TGTGCCAGCAGACGGTCGAACTATGGCTACACCTTC. It is translated as CASRRSNYGYTF.

The rearrangement links TRBV5-1 to TRBJ1-1; TRBD1 matches at 10 bases. The junction had 6 bases not matched to a gene; V was cut back by 5 bases and J by 5 bases. CDR1 and CDR2 from the germline V gene are SGHRS and YFSETQ. The CDR3 totals 14 residues. For the CDR3, the DNA is TGCGCCAGCAGGAGACAGGGGGCTGGGACTGAAGCTTTCTTT. Translation gives CASRRQGAGTEAFF.

This clone has only one observation. This chain uses TRBV6-6 with TRBJ1-4; 10 nucleotides line up with TRBD1. The CDR3 is 14 residues long. V dropped 4 bases and J dropped 8; count of bases not matched to a gene: 4. Germline V gene lookup returns CDR1 MNHNY and CDR2 SVGAGI (reference sequence). The CDR3 loop is CASSSPGQGEKLFF. As DNA, the CDR3 is TGTGCCAGCAGTTCTCCGGGACAGGGGGAAAAACTGTTTTTT.

This clone has just a few counts. V gene TRBV6-5 combines with J gene TRBJ1-4; TRBD1 aligns across 10 bases. J gave up 4 bases and V 0 bases, and 2 bases lay outside the gene matches. This CDR3 contains 16 residues. Germline assignment: CDR1 MNHEY and CDR2 SVGAGI. CDR3 nucleotide sequence: TGTGCCAGCAGTTACTCCGGGACAGGGGTTAATGAAAAACTGTTTTTT. Its translation: CASSYSGTGVNEKLFF.

CDR3 nucleotide sequence: TGTGCCAGCAGCTTATACGGGCGGGGGAGCTCCTACAATGAGCAGTTCTTC. It is translated as CASSLYGRGSSYNEQFF. V and J are TRBV7-9 and TRBJ2-1; 7 bases agree with TRBD2. CDR1 and CDR2 (germline): SEHNR, FQNEAQ (reference sequence). The CDR3 runs to 17 residues. Trimming cost V 2 bases and J 0 bases; bases outside gene matches: 7.

This clone was seen a handful of times. Here the CDR3 DNA reads TGTGCCTGGAATGCGAGGGTTGAAGGCTACACCTTC. Amino acids: CAWNARVEGYTF. The chain couples TRBV30 to TRBJ1-2; D gene uncertain. The CDR3 sequence is 12 residues long. Per germline, CDR1 GTSNPN and CDR2 SVGIG (reference sequence). Between the trimmed V and J ends, which lost 4 bases and 8 bases, there was a span of 14 bases.

V usage is TRBV5-6 and J usage is TRBJ1-2; the match to TRBD1 covers 9 bases. Trimming took 6 bases from V and 2 from J; bases not matched to a gene: 8. The CDR3 has 15 amino acids. The germline V gene encodes CDR1 SGHDT and CDR2 YYEEEE. CDR3 residues: CASTNLDRGNYGYTF. CDR3 in DNA: TGTGCCAGCACCAATCTGGACAGGGGCAACTATGGCTACACCTTC.

This clone has a handful of counts. The chain recombines TRBV5-1 with TRBJ1-1; possibly TRBD1 for D (6 bases). Trimming took off 4 bases at V and 4 bases at J, with 17 bases between the two ends. The CDR3 runs to 15 residues. Looked up from germline, CDR1 is SGHRS and CDR2 is YFSETQ. The CDR3 DNA reads as TGCGCCAGCAGCCCCGGGACAACCTTCCCCACTGAAGCTTTCTTT. Translation: CASSPGTTFPTEAFF. Combining the CDR3 with reference TRBV5-1 and TRBJ1-1 gives the whole variable domain KAGVTQTPRYLIKTRGQQVTLSCSPISGHRSVSWYQQTPGQGLQFLFEYFSETQRNKGNFPGRFSGRQFSNSRSEMNVSTLELGDSALYLCASSPGTTFPTEAFFGQGTRLTVV.

This chain joins TRBV5-1 and TRBJ1-1; TRBD1 matches at 7 bases. The CDR3 length is 14 residues. From germline, CDR1 is SGHRS and CDR2 YFSETQ. V dropped 4 bases and J dropped 2; count of bases not matched to a gene: 5. In DNA, the CDR3 is TGCGCCAGCAGCCGTAGACAGGGTAACACTGAAGCTTTCTTT. This codes for CASSRRQGNTEAFF. Together with reference TRBV5-1 and TRBJ1-1, the CDR3 gives the full variable domain: KAGVTQTPRYLIKTRGQQVTLSCSPISGHRSVSWYQQTPGQGLQFLFEYFSETQRNKGNFPGRFSGRQFSNSRSEMNVSTLELGDSALYLCASSRRQGNTEAFFGQGTRLTVV.

The chain recombines TRBV5-1 with TRBJ2-7; 7 bases match TRBD2. CDR3 length: 15 amino acids. Trimming took 4 bases from V and 2 from J; bases not matched to a gene: 9. From germline, CDR1 is SGHRS and CDR2 YFSETQ. CDR3 in DNA: TGCGCCAGCAGCACGGGGACTAAGCGGGCCTACGAGCAGTACTTC. The encoded protein is CASSTGTKRAYEQYF.

The chain recombines TRBV9 with TRBJ1-3; tentative D call: TRBD1 (6 bases). This CDR3 has 16 amino acids. V lost 3 bases to trimming and J lost 2 bases, with 15 bases between them. CDR1 and CDR2 (germline): SGDLS, YYNGEE. CDR3 DNA: TGTGCCAGCAGCGCCTTACAGGGAACTCCTGGAAACACCATATATTTT. It encodes CASSALQGTPGNTIYF.

The gene calls are TRBV27 and TRBJ1-4; no clear D gene. V was pared by 4 bases and J by 4 bases, with 7 bases between. The CDR3 covers 13 residues. Per germline, CDR1 MNHEY and CDR2 SMNVEV (reference sequence). The DNA of the CDR3 is TGTGCCAGCAGTTGGGGAGTTAATGAAAAACTGTTTTTT. Translated, it gives CASSWGVNEKLFF.

The chain uses TRBV2 and TRBJ2-1; D is uncertain. Germline V CDR1 and CDR2: SNHLY, FYNNEI. The V end was cut by 6 bases, the J end by 5 bases, with 17 bases between. CDR3 size: 15 residues. The chain's CDR3 is CASSQFEANNNEQFF. Here the CDR3 DNA reads TGTGCCAGCAGCCAATTCGAGGCAAACAACAATGAGCAGTTCTTC.

This chain links TRBV30 with TRBJ2-2; maybe TRBD1 (6 bases). The germline V and J ends were trimmed by 3 bases and 1 base, with 9 bases remaining between them. CDR1 is GTSNPN, CDR2 SVGIG, per germline (reference sequence). The CDR3 is made up of 14 amino acids. This CDR3 reads CAWSRTVNTGELFF. The DNA for the CDR3 is TGTGCCTGGAGCAGGACAGTGAACACCGGGGAGCTGTTTTTT.